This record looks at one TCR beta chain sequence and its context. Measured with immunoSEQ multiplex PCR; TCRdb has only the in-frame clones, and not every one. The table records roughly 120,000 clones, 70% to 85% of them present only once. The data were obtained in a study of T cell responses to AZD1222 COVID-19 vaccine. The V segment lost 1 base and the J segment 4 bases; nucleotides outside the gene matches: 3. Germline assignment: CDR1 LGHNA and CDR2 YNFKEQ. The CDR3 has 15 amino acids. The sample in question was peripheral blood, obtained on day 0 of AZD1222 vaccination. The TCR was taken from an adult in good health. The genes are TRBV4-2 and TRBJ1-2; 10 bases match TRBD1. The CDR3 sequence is CASSQAGQGTYGYTF. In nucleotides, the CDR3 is TGTGCCAGCAGCCAAGCGGGACAGGGGACCTATGGCTACACCTTC.